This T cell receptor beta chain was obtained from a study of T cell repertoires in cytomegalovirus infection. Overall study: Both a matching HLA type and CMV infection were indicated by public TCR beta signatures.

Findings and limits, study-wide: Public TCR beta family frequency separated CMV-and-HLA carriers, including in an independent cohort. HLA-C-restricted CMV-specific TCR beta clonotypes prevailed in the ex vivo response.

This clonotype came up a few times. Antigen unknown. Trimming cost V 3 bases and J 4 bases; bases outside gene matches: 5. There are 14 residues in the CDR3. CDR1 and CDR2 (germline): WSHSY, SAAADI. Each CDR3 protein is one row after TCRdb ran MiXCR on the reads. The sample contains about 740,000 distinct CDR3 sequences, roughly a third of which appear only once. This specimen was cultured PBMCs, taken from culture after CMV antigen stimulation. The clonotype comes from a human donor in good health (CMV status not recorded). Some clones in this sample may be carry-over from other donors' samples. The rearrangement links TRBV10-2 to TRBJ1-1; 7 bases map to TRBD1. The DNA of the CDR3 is TGCGCCAGCAGTGATGACAGGGTGTCCACTGAAGCTTTCTTT. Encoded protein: CASSDDRVSTEAFF.